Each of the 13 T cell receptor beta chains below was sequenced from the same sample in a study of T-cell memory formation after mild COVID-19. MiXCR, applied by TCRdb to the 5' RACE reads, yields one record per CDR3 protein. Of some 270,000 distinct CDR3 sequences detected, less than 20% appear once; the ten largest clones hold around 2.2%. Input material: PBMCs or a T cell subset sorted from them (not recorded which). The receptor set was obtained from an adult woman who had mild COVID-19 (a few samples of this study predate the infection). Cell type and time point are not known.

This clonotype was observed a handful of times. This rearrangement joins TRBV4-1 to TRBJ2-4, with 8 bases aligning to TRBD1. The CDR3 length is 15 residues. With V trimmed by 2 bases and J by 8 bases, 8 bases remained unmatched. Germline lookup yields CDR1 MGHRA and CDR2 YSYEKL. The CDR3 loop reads CASSQKPGQADIQYF. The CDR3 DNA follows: TGCGCCAGCAGCCAAAAGCCGGGACAGGCGGACATTCAGTACTTC.

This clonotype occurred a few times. The DNA of the CDR3 is TGTGCCAGCAGCCCCGAAGGAGGGGCGTTTAGCACAGATACGCAGTATTTT. Encoded protein: CASSPEGGAFSTDTQYF. V is TRBV6-6 and J is TRBJ2-3, with TRBD2 as a possible D gene (6 bases). Germline V lookup: CDR1 MNHNY, CDR2 SVGAGI (reference sequence). The V end was cut by 6 bases, the J end by 0 bases, with 19 bases between. The CDR3 consists of 17 residues.

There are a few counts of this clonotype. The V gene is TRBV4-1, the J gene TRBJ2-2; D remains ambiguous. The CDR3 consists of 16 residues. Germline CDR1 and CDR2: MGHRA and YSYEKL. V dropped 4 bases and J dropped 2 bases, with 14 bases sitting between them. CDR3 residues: CASSPNYQVNTGELFF. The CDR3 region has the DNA TGCGCCAGCAGCCCTAACTACCAAGTCAACACCGGGGAGCTGTTTTTT.

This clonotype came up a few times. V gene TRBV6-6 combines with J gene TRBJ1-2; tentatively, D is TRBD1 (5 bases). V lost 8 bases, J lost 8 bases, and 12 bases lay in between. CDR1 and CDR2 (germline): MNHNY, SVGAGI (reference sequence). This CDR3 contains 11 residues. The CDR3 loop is CASRRDWGYTF. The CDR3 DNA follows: TGTGCCAGCCGCAGGGATTGGGGCTACACCTTC.

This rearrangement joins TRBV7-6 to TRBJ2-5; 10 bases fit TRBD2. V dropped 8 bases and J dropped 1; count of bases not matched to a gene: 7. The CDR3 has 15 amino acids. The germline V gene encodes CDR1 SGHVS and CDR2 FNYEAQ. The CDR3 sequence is CASQRLAGAQETQYF. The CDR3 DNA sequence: TGTGCCAGCCAGCGTCTAGCGGGGGCCCAAGAGACCCAGTACTTC.

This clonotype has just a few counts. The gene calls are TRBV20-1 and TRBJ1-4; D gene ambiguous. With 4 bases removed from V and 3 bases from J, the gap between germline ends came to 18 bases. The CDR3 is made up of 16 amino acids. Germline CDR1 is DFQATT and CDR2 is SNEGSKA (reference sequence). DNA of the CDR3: TGCAGTGCTACCAGCCCAACACCGCTTTCTAATGAAAAACTGTTTTTT. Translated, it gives CSATSPTPLSNEKLFF.

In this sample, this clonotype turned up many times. The CDR3 coding sequence is TGCAGCGTTGAGCGGGACGGCTACGAGCAGTACTTC. Translating it yields CSVERDGYEQYF. The chain couples TRBV29-1 to TRBJ2-7, with D tentatively TRBD2 (6 bases). Germline-derived CDR1 and CDR2 are SQVTM and ANQGSEA. The CDR3 length is 12 residues. The V and J ends lost 3 bases and 3 bases respectively, with 9 bases between them.

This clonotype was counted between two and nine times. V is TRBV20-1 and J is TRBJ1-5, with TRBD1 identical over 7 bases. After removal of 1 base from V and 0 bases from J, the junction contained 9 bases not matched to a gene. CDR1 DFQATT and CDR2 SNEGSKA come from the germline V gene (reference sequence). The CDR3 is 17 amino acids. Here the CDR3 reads CSARVGGTGYSNQPQHF. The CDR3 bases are TGCAGTGCTAGAGTAGGGGGCACCGGTTATAGCAATCAGCCCCAGCATTTT.

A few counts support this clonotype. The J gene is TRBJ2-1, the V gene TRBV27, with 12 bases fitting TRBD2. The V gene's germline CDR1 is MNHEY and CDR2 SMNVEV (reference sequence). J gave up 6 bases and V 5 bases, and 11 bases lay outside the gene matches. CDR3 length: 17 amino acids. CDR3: CASSNHRPGLAGNEQFF. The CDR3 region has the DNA TGTGCCAGCAGTAATCACCGCCCGGGACTAGCGGGCAATGAGCAGTTCTTC.

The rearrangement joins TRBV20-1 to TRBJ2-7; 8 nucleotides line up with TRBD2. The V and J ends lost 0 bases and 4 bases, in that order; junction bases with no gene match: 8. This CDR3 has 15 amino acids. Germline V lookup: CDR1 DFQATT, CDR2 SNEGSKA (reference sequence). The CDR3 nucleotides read TGCAGTGCTAGAGATCATGGCGGGGGGCTATACGAGCAGTACTTC. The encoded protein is CSARDHGGGLYEQYF.

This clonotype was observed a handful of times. CDR3 residues: CATSDRIGNQPQHF. The CDR3 region has the DNA TGTGCCACCAGTGACAGAATCGGCAATCAGCCCCAGCATTTT. The chain carries TRBV24-1 and TRBJ1-5; D ambiguous. The CDR3 totals 14 residues. Germline V gives CDR1 KGHDR, CDR2 SFDVKD. V dropped 4 bases and J dropped 2 bases, with 8 bases sitting between them.

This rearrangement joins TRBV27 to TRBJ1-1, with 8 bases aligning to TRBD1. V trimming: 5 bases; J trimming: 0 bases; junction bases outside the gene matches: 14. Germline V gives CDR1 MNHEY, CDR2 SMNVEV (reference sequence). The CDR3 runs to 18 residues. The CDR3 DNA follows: TGTGCCAGCAGTCCTACGAGGGGGACAGGAATCATGAACACTGAAGCTTTCTTT. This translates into CASSPTRGTGIMNTEAFF.

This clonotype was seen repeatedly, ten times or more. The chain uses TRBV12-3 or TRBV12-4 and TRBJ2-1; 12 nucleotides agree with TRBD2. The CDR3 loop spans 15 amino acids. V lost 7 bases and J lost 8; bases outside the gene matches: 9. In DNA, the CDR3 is TGTGCCAGCACCCTTCTAGCGGGGGGGCGGCATGAGCAGTTCTTC. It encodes CASTLLAGGRHEQFF.